This is a list of T cell receptor beta chains from one sample in a study of OX40 agonist ivuxolimab in advanced cancers. The assay was immunoSEQ multiplex PCR, and TCRdb's table has in-frame clones only and misses some. The data hold tens of thousands of clones, with 70% to 90% observed a single time. Here the sequenced sample was CD4+ or CD8+ T cells sorted from blood, taken in a trial of the OX40 agonist ivuxolimab. These receptors all come from an adult with an advanced solid tumor such as melanoma, head and neck, liver or kidney cancer. CDR3s include the opening cysteine and the closing phenylalanine or tryptophan. D genes are given only for firm matches. The size of a clone is reported for some rows only, either as once, few or many, or as a class for expanded clones.

abundance | j_gene | d_gene | v_gene | CDR3aa | CDR3nt
- | TRBJ2-2 | - | TRBV4-3 | CASSLGFRPAGELFF | TGCGCCAGCAGCCTCGGGTTTCGGCCAGCCGGGGAGCTGTTTTTT
- | TRBJ2-7 | TRBD1 | TRBV5-4 | CASSSGQNYEQYF | TGTGCCAGCAGCTCGGGACAGAACTACGAGCAGTACTTC
once | TRBJ2-5 | - | TRBV28 | CASSLGRGQQETQYF | TGTGCCAGCAGTTTGGGGAGGGGGCAACAAGAGACCCAGTACTTC
- | TRBJ1-5 | TRBD1 | TRBV27 | CASSLGQGNQPQHF | TGTGCCAGCAGTTTGGGACAGGGCAATCAGCCCCAGCATTTT
once | TRBJ2-1 | - | TRBV11-3 | CASSLGGSFYNEQFF | TGTGCCAGCAGCTTAGGAGGCAGCTTCTACAATGAGCAGTTCTTC
- | TRBJ2-3 | - | TRBV4-1 | CASSPRGGGTDTQYF | TGCGCCAGCAGCCCCAGGGGGGGAGGAACAGATACGCAGTATTTT
- | TRBJ2-1 | TRBD2 | TRBV15 | CATSPSGENNEQFF | TGTGCCACCAGCCCTAGCGGTGAAAACAATGAGCAGTTCTTC
- | TRBJ2-3 | - | TRBV25-1 | CASSYTDTQYF | TGTGCCAGCAGTTACACAGATACGCAGTATTTT
- | TRBJ1-2 | - | TRBV7-3 | CASSFENNYGYTF | TGTGCCAGCAGCTTCGAAAATAACTATGGCTACACCTTC
- | TRBJ1-5 | - | TRBV7-8 | CASSTGGQQPQHF | TGTGCCAGCTCTACTGGGGGGCAACAGCCCCAGCATTTT
- | TRBJ2-5 | - | TRBV7-7 | CASSLGGGSETQYF | TGTGCCAGCAGCTTGGGAGGGGGGTCAGAGACCCAGTACTTC
- | TRBJ2-3 | - | TRBV4-3 | CASSQEDQTGTSTDTQYF | TGCGCCAGCAGCCAAGAAGATCAAACCGGGACTAGCACAGATACGCAGTATTTT
- | TRBJ1-5 | - | TRBV27 | CASSLSSGFQPQHF | TGTGCCAGCAGTCTCTCCTCAGGGTTTCAGCCCCAGCATTTT
- | TRBJ2-1 | TRBD1 | TRBV14 | CASGPGTGPYNEQFF | TGTGCCAGCGGCCCGGGGACAGGGCCCTACAATGAGCAGTTCTTC
few | TRBJ1-1 | - | TRBV7-6 | CASSQDGMNTEAFF | TGTGCCAGCAGCCAGGACGGGATGAACACTGAAGCTTTCTTT
- | TRBJ1-1 | - | TRBV5-4 | CASRSGPEAFF | TGTGCCAGCAGGTCGGGACCTGAAGCTTTCTTT
- | TRBJ2-7 | TRBD1 | TRBV7-8 | CASSILPGQGGEQYF | TGTGCCAGCAGCATATTACCGGGACAGGGAGGCGAGCAGTACTTC
once | TRBJ1-2 | - | TRBV30 | CAWSVWGSNYGYTF | TGTGCCTGGAGTGTGTGGGGATCTAACTATGGCTACACCTTC
once | TRBJ2-7 | - | TRBV9 | CASSVAADSSYEQYF | TGTGCCAGCAGCGTAGCGGCTGATAGCTCCTACGAGCAGTACTTC
- | TRBJ2-1 | - | TRBV18 | CASSMIASSSYNEQFF | TGTGCCAGCTCCATGATCGCCTCAAGCTCCTACAATGAGCAGTTCTTC
- | TRBJ2-7 | TRBD2 | TRBV19 | CASSPGLAGVGYEQYF | TGTGCCAGTAGTCCGGGACTAGCGGGAGTTGGGTACGAGCAGTACTTC
- | TRBJ2-1 | TRBD2 | TRBV28 | CASSLQSGSWGEQFF | TGTGCCAGCAGTTTACAGAGCGGGAGCTGGGGTGAGCAGTTCTTC
- | TRBJ2-2 | TRBD1 | TRBV5-1 | CASSLVPGQGVTGELFF | TGCGCCAGCAGCTTGGTACCGGGACAGGGGGTCACCGGGGAGCTGTTTTTT
once | TRBJ2-1 | TRBD2 | TRBV5-8 | CASSLEGLAGGPTYNEQFF | TGTGCCAGCAGCTTGGAAGGACTAGCGGGAGGGCCGACCTACAATGAGCAGTTCTTC
- | TRBJ2-7 | - | TRBV27 | CASSLYGDFSYEQYF | TGTGCCAGCAGTTTATATGGTGATTTCTCCTACGAGCAGTACTTC
- | TRBJ2-2 | - | TRBV28 | CASGRAGEVTGELFF | TGTGCCAGCGGACGGGCAGGGGAGGTCACCGGGGAGCTGTTTTTT
medium-sized | TRBJ2-7 | TRBD1 | TRBV13 | CASSEFESPGTEYEQYF | TGTGCCAGCAGCGAGTTCGAAAGCCCCGGGACAGAATACGAGCAGTACTTC
- | TRBJ2-7 | - | TRBV6-6 | CASSYHRASEQYF | TGTGCCAGCAGTTACCACAGGGCGAGCGAGCAGTACTTC